This section outlines one T cell receptor beta chain sequence together with its context. The antigen remains undetermined. This beta chain is a stray read from a library made for alpha chains; its abundance is not meaningful. The sample comes from a study of spatial heterogeneity in lung cancer. Study results and caveats: Tumor mutation counts were tracked by expanded intratumoral alpha and beta TCR counts.

Described time point: sample taken at primary tumor resection. TCRdb re-analysed the 5' RACE reads in MiXCR, keeping a single row per CDR3 protein. The sample consists of roughly 2,300 distinct CDR3 sequences, approximately 35% of them appearing once. Germline-derived CDR1 and CDR2 are MGHDK and SYGVNS. V was cut by 4 bases and J by 4 bases, with 11 bases left in between. The length of the CDR3 is 15 residues. The rearrangement links TRBV25-1 to TRBJ2-6; perhaps TRBD2 as D (5 bases). The sample was lung tumor tissue, taken at surgery. The receptor was isolated from a male donor with early-stage non-small cell lung cancer. The CDR3 is CASSATGKGANVLTF. In DNA form, the CDR3 reads TGTGCCAGCAGTGCGACGGGAAAAGGGGCCAACGTCCTGACTTTC.